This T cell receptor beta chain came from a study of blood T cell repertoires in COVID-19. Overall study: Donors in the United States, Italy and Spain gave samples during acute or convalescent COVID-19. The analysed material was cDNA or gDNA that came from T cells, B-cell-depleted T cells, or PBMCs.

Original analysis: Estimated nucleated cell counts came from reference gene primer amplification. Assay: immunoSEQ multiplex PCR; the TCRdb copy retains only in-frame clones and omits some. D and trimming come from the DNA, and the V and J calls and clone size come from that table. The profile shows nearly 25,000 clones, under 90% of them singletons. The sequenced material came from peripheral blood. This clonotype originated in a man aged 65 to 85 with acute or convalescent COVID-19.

CDR3 protein: CAISPSNQPQHF. The CDR3 nucleotides are TGTGCCATCAGTCCGAGCAATCAGCCCCAGCATTTT. The chain has TRBV10-3 and TRBJ1-5; no definite D call. The CDR3 extends over 12 amino acids. V dropped 5 bases and J dropped 1 base, with 3 bases sitting between them. The germline V gene encodes CDR1 ENHRY and CDR2 SYGVKD.